Detailed here is one T cell receptor (beta chain). Its target is not known. Profiling relied on immunoSEQ multiplex PCR, and the TCRdb table lists in-frame clones only, not all of them. The repertoire includes 90,000 to 150,000 clones, roughly 90% of them detected once, and 4% to 5% sits in the top ten. The data were obtained in a study of T cell responses to AZD1222 COVID-19 vaccine. Findings and caveats of the study: Donor demographics were predominantly white British with a female majority; clonal diversity may be underestimated. With dominance at 160-218 and 743-854, vaccine-associated CD4 TCRs spanned spike.

V gave up 5 bases and J gave up 5 bases, with 18 bases separating them. The V gene's germline CDR1 is LNHDA and CDR2 SQIVND (reference sequence). The CDR3 totals 15 residues. The chain couples TRBV19 to TRBJ2-5; D perhaps matches TRBD2 (7 bases). This clonotype originated in an adult who received the MenACWY meningococcal vaccine as a control. The sample here was peripheral blood, taken 28 days after the second dose of the MenACWY control vaccine. Written as DNA, the CDR3 is TGTGCCAGTAGTTCCACTAGGGGGGGCGGGGAGACCCAGTACTTC. Translation: CASSSTRGGGETQYF.